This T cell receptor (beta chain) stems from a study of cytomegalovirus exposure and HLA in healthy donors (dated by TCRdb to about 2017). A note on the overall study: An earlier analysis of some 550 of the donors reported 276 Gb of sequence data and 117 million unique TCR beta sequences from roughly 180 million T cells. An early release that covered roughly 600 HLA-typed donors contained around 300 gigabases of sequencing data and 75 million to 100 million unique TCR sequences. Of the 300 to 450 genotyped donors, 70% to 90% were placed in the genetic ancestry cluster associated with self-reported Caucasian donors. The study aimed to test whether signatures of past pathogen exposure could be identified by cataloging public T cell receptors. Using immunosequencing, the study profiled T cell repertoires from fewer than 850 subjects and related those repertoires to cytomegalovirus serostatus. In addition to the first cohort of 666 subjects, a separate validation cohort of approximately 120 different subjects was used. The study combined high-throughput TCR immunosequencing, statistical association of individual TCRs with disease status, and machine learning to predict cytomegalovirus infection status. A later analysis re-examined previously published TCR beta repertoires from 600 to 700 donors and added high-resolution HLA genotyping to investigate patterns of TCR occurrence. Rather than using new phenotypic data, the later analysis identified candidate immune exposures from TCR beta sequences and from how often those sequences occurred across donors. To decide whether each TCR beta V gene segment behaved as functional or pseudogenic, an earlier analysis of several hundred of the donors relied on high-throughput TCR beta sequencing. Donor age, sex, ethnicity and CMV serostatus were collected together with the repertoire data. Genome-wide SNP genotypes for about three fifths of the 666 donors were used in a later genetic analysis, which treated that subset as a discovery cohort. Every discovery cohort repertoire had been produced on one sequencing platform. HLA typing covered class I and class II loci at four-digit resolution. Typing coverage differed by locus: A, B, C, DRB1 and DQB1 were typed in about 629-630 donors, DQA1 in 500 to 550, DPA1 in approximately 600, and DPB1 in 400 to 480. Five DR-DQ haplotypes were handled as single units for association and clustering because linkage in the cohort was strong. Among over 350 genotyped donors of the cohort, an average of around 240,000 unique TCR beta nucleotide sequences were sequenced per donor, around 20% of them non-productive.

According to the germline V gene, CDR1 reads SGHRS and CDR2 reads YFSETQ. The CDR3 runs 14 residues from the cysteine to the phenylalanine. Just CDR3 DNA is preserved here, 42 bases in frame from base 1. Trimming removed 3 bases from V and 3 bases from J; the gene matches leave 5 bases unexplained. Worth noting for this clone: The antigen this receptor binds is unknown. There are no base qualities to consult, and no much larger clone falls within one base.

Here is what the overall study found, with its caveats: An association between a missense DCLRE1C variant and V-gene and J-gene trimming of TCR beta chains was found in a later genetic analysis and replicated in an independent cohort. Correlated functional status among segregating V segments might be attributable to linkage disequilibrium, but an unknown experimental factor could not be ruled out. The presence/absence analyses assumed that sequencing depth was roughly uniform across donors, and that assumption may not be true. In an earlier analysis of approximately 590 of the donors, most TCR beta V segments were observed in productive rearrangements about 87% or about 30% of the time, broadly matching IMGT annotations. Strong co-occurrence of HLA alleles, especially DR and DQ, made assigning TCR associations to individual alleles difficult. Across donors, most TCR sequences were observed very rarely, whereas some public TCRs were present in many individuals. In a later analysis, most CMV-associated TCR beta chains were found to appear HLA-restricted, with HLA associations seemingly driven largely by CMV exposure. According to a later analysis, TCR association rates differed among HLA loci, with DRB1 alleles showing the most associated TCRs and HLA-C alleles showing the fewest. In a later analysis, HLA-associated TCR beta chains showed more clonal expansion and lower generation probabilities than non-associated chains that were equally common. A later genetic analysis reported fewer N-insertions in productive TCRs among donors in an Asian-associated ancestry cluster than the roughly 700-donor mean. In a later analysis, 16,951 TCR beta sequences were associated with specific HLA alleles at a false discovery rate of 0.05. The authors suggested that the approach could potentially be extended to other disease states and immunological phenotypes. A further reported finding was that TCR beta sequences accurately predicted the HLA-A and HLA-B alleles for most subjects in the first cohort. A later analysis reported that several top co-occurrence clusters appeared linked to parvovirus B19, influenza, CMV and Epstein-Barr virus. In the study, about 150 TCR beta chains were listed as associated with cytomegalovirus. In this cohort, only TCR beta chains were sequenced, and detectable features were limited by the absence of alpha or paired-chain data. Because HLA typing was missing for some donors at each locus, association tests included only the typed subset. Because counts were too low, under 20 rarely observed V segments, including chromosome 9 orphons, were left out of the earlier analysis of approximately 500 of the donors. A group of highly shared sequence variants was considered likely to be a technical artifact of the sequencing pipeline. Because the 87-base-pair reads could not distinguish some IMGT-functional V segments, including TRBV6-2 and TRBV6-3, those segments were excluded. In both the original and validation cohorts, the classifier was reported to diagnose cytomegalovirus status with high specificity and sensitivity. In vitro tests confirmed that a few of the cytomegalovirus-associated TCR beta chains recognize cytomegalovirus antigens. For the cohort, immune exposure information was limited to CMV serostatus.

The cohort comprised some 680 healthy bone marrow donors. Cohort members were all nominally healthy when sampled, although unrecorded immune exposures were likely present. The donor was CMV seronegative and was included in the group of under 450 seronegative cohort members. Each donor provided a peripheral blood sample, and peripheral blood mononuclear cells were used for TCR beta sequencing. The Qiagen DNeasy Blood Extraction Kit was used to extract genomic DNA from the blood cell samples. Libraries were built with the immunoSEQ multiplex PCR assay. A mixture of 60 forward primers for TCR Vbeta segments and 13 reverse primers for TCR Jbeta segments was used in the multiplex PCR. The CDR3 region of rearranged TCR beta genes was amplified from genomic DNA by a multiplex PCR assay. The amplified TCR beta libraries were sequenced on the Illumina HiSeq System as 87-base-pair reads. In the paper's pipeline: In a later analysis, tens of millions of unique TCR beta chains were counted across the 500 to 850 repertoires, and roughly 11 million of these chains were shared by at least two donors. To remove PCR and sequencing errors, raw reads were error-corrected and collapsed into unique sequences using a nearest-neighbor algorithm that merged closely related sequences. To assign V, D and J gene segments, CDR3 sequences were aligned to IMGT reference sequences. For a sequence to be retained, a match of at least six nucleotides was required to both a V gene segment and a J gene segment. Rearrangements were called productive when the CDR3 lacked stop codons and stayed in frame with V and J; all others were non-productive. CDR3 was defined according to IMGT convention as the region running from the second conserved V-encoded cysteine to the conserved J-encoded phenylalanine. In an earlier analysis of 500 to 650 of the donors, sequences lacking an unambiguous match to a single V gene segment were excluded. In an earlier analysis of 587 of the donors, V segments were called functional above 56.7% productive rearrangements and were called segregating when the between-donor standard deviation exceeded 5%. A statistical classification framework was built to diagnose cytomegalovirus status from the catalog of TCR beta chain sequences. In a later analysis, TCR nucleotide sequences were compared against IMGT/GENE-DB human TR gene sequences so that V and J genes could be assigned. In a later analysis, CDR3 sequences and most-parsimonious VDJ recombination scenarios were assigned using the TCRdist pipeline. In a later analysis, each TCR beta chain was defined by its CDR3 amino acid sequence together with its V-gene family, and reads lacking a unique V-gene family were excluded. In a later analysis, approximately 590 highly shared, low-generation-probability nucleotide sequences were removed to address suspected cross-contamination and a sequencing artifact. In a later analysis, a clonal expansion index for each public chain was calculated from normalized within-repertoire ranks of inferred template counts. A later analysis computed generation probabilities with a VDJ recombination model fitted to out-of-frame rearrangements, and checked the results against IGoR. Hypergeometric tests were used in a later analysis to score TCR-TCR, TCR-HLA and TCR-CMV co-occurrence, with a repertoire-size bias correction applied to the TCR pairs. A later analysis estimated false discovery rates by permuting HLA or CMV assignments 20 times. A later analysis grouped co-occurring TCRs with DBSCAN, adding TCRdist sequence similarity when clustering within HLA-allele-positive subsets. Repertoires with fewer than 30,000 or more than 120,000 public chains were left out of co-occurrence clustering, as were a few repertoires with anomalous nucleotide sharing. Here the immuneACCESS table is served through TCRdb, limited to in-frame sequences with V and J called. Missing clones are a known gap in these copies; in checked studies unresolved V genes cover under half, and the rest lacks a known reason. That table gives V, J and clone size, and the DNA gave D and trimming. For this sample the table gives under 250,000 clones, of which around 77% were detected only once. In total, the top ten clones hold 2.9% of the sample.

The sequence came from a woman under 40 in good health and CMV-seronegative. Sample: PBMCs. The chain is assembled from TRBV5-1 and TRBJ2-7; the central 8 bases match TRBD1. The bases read TGCGCCAGCAGCTACGGACAGGGCGGCTACGAGCAGTACTTC. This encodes CASSYGQGGYEQYF.